Below are 4 T cell receptor beta chains sequenced from a single sample in a study of cytomegalovirus exposure and HLA in healthy donors. Some clones are missing from TCRdb's copy, which holds only in-frame ones; the method was immunoSEQ multiplex PCR. The profile shows over 60,000 clones, roughly 96% of them singletons. The sequencing sample was made of PBMCs. These receptors originate from a young man in good health and CMV-seronegative.

CDR3 nucleotides: TGTGCCAGCAGCCCCGGGACAGGGGGCAACGAGCAGTACTTC. As protein: CASSPGTGGNEQYF. V and J are TRBV27 and TRBJ2-7, with TRBD1 matching over 12 bases. Germline V gives CDR1 MNHEY, CDR2 SMNVEV (reference sequence). V lost 6 bases, J lost 5 bases, and 5 bases stayed unmatched. The CDR3 runs to 14 residues.

About this clone itself: At one of its ends the junction is not consistent with the germline gene, which may arise from a read error. The chain joins TRBV27 to TRBJ2-1, with TRBD1 matching over 7 bases. The CDR3 has 17 amino acids. Germline V gene sequence: CDR1 MNHEY, CDR2 SMNVEV (reference sequence). The CDR3 DNA reads TGTGCAAGCAGTTTCGTGTTTCAGGGACAGTCGGGGAATGAGCAGTTCTTC. Protein: CASSFVFQGQSGNEQFF.

This clone appeared once. The chain employs TRBV9 and TRBJ1-3; D may be TRBD1 (5 bases). Between the trimmed V and J ends, which lost 4 bases and 0 bases, there was a span of 17 bases. Germline CDR1 is SGDLS and CDR2 is YYNGEE. This CDR3 region has 17 residues. As DNA, the CDR3 is TGTGCCAGCAGCCCCAGTGGCGGGGCTCTCTCTGGAAACACCATATATTTT. Its translation is CASSPSGGALSGNTIYF.

Only one count was recorded for this clone. This chain uses TRBV13 with TRBJ1-4; no definite D call. Germline V gives CDR1 PRHDT, CDR2 FYEKMQ (reference sequence). Trimming shortened V by 5 bases and J by 5 bases, and 15 bases separated the two germline ends. This CDR3 is 15 amino acids long. CDR3: CASSINVGGNEKLFF. For the CDR3, the DNA is TGTGCCAGCAGCATCAACGTTGGAGGGAATGAAAAACTGTTTTTT. Complete variable domain (other parts from reference TRBV13 and TRBJ1-4): AAGVIQSPRHLIKEKRETATLKCYPIPRHDTVYWYQQGPGQDPQFLISFYEKMQSDKGSIPDRFSAQQFSDYHSELNMSSLELGDSALYFCASSINVGGNEKLFFGSGTQLSVL.